This TCR beta chain was found in a study of identical twins. Regarding the study as a whole: Analyses of zero insertions could be partly confounded by invariant MAIT and iNKT cells. Twins' excess sharing was less marked for out-of-frame beta sequences.

Each CDR3 protein is one row after TCRdb ran MiXCR on the 5' RACE reads. The sample lists roughly 250,000 distinct CDR3 sequences, over 13% occurring once. This clonotype was counted many times. The antigen remains undetermined. This CDR3 is built from 14 residues. Germline V lookup: CDR1 SEHNR, CDR2 FQNEAQ (reference sequence). V dropped 3 bases and J dropped 4 bases, with 12 bases sitting between them. The chain carries TRBV7-9 and TRBJ1-2; a weak D match, TRBD1 (6 bases). The sequenced sample was memory (CD45RO+) T cells sorted from blood. The TCR was taken from a young woman in good health. The CDR3 sequence is CASSLAGTPYGYTF. CDR3 nucleotide sequence: TGTGCCAGCAGCTTGGCCGGGACACCCTATGGCTACACCTTC.